These 15 T cell receptor beta chains were all obtained from the same sample, sequenced in a study of neurological immune-mediated disorders. A single record per CDR3 protein comes from TCRdb applying MiXCR to the 5' RACE reads. Of about 80,000 distinct CDR3 sequences detected, over 4.5% appear once; the ten largest clones hold approximately 7.9%. Time point indicated: longitudinal time-point 2. Input material: PBMCs. These receptors were taken from a woman aged 55-70 years with multiple sclerosis.

This clonotype occurred many times. V usage is TRBV6-5 and J usage is TRBJ2-1; 8 nucleotides agree with TRBD1. The CDR3 loop spans 13 amino acids. Trimming removed 6 bases from V and 7 bases from J; junction bases left unmatched: 5. Germline CDR1 MNHEY, CDR2 SVGAGI. The CDR3 DNA sequence: TGTGCCAGCAGGGGGACAGGACTGAATGAGCAGTTCTTC. As protein: CASRGTGLNEQFF.

By share, this clonotype ranks as medium-sized. The chain uses TRBV20-1 and TRBJ1-2; 10 bases agree with TRBD1. In germline, CDR1 is DFQATT, CDR2 SNEGSKA (reference sequence). With 3 bases clipped from V and 4 bases from J, the junction kept 8 bases outside the gene matches. The CDR3 has 15 amino acids. CDR3: CSARGTGAYLYGYTF. The CDR3 DNA is TGCAGTGCTAGGGGGACAGGGGCCTACCTCTATGGCTACACCTTC.

This clonotype was seen at least ten times. The chain is built from TRBV12-3 or TRBV12-4 and TRBJ1-5, with 8 positions matching TRBD1. The CDR3 sequence is 16 residues long. The junction had 6 bases not matched to a gene; V was cut back by 3 bases and J by 2 bases. This chain's CDR3 is CASSFRGPLGNQPQHF. The CDR3 coding sequence is TGTGCCAGCAGTTTCAGGGGGCCCCTGGGCAATCAGCCCCAGCATTTT.

This clonotype was recorded many times. The rearrangement joins TRBV5-1 to TRBJ2-1, with a tentative D call TRBD1 (6 bases). The CDR3 has 16 amino acids. Trimming shortened V by 1 base and J by 0 bases, and 11 bases separated the two germline ends. Germline assignment: CDR1 SGHRS and CDR2 YFSETQ. The CDR3, as DNA: TGCGCCAGCAGCTTGTTAGCACAGGGCTCCTACAATGAGCAGTTCTTC. It yields the protein CASSLLAQGSYNEQFF.

To note about this clonotype: The germline gene is not matched at one end of the junction; a read error may be the cause. The V call is TRBV5-1, the J call TRBJ2-2, with D possibly matching TRBD2 (5 bases). The CDR3 sequence is 16 residues long. The V gene's germline CDR1 is SGHRS and CDR2 YFSETQ. CDR3 in amino acids: CASSIQWIANTGELCF. Here the CDR3 DNA reads TGCGCCAGCAGCATACAATGGATAGCGAACACCGGGGAGCTGTGTTTT.

This clonotype has a count of ten or more. The chain couples TRBV21-1 to TRBJ1-5. TRBV21-1 is a pseudogene. CDR3 length equals 14 residues. The CDR3 here is CASTASDGNQPQHF. CDR3 DNA sequence: TGTGCCAGCACGGCTTCGGACGGCAATCAGCCCCAGCATTTT.

At least ten counts were recorded for this clonotype. V is TRBV20-1 and J is TRBJ2-4; 14 nucleotides match TRBD2. The ends lost 1 base at V and 15 bases at J; junction bases unmatched: 14. CDR1 DFQATT and CDR2 SNEGSKA come from the germline V gene (reference sequence). The CDR3 is 16 residues long. The CDR3 protein is CSARGSGTSGGVTRYF. The CDR3 DNA follows: TGCAGTGCTAGAGGCTCCGGGACTAGCGGGGGCGTCACGCGGTACTTC.

Ten or more counts support this clonotype. The chain has TRBV5-1 and TRBJ2-7; D might be TRBD1 (5 bases). This CDR3 has 15 residues. Trimming left V 4 bases short and J 0 bases short, with 14 bases between. Germline V gene sequence: CDR1 SGHRS, CDR2 YFSETQ. The CDR3 region has the DNA TGCGCCAGCAGCGTGACAGCACCTCCCTCCTACGAGCAGTACTTC. It codes for CASSVTAPPSYEQYF.

This clonotype was seen repeatedly, ten times or more. V gene TRBV5-8 combines with J gene TRBJ2-3; 9 bases map to TRBD1. V was clipped by 4 bases and J by 1 base; unmatched bases: 7. Germline V gene lookup returns CDR1 SGHTS and CDR2 YDEGEE. CDR3 length: 16 residues. This chain's CDR3 is CASSLGQGRRTDTQYF. In DNA form, the CDR3 reads TGTGCCAGCAGCCTGGGACAGGGAAGGCGCACAGATACGCAGTATTTT.

This clonotype was found many times. The chain joins TRBV6-6 to TRBJ2-7; TRBD2 is a possible D gene (5 bases). CDR3 length: 14 amino acids. The V end lost 2 bases, the J end lost 0 bases, and 8 bases lay between the germline ends. Germline CDR1 MNHNY, CDR2 SVGAGI (reference sequence). The CDR3 here is CASSYPGGSYEQYF. The CDR3, as DNA: TGTGCCAGCAGTTACCCCGGAGGCTCCTACGAGCAGTACTTC.

This clonotype was observed many times. The chain is built from TRBV20-1 and TRBJ1-2, with TRBD1 identical over 9 bases. The CDR3 is 12 residues long. Losses at the gene ends were 6 bases for V and 4 bases for J; bases not matched to a gene: 3. From germline, CDR1 is DFQATT and CDR2 SNEGSKA (reference sequence). The CDR3 here is CSAADRGYGYTF. As DNA, the CDR3 is TGCAGTGCCGCGGACAGGGGCTATGGCTACACCTTC.

This clonotype has ten or more counts. The chain is built from TRBV5-1 and TRBJ1-2, with 7 bases identical to TRBD1. CDR1 is SGHRS and CDR2 is YFSETQ in the germline V gene. This CDR3 contains 14 residues. V lost 4 bases, J lost 1 base, and 4 bases stayed unmatched. The CDR3 here is CASSPGQSNYGYTF. The CDR3, as DNA: TGCGCCAGCAGCCCGGGACAGAGTAACTATGGCTACACCTTC.

This clonotype was picked up one time. V gene TRBV29-1 combines with J gene TRBJ2-7; D not resolved. Germline V gene lookup returns CDR1 SQVTM and CDR2 ANQGSEA. Trimming took 4 bases from V and 6 from J, leaving 13 bases between them. The CDR3 has 12 residues. The CDR3 DNA reads as TGCAGCGTTGTTGGGCAGGCCTTCGAGCAGTACTTC. Protein sequence: CSVVGQAFEQYF.

This clonotype was seen ten or more times. V and J are TRBV20-1 and TRBJ2-1; 9 bases map to TRBD2. CDR1 DFQATT and CDR2 SNEGSKA come from the germline V gene (reference sequence). This CDR3 comprises 14 residues. V lost 2 bases and J lost 6; bases outside the gene matches: 5. The CDR3 reads CSARPTRGGNEQFF. The CDR3 bases are TGCAGTGCTAGACCGACGCGGGGGGGCAATGAGCAGTTCTTC.

There are many counts of this clonotype. The rearrangement links TRBV6-5 to TRBJ2-7; the match to TRBD2 covers 10 bases. The V gene's germline CDR1 is MNHEY and CDR2 SVGAGI. Trimming cost V 2 bases and J 3 bases; bases outside gene matches: 10. The CDR3 totals 17 residues. As DNA, the CDR3 is TGTGCCAGCAGTTACGGTCGTCTAGCGGGGGCCATCTACGAGCAGTACTTC. Protein product: CASSYGRLAGAIYEQYF.